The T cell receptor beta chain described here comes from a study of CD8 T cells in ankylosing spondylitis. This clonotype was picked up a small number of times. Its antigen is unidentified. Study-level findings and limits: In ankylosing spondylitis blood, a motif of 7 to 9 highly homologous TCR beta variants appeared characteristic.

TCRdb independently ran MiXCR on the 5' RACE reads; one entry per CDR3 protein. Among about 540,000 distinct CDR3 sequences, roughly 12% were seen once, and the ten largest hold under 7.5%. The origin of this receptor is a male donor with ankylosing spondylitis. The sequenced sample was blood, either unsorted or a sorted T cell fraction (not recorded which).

CDR3 DNA: TGTGCCAGCACCATAAAGACATCAGGGACTGAAGCTTTCTTT. Its protein product is CASTIKTSGTEAFF. The chain combines TRBV6-1 with TRBJ1-1; maybe TRBD1 (5 bases). V was trimmed by 7 bases and J by 5 bases, leaving 17 bases between them. The length of the CDR3 is 14 residues. Germline V gene lookup returns CDR1 MNHNS and CDR2 SASEGT.